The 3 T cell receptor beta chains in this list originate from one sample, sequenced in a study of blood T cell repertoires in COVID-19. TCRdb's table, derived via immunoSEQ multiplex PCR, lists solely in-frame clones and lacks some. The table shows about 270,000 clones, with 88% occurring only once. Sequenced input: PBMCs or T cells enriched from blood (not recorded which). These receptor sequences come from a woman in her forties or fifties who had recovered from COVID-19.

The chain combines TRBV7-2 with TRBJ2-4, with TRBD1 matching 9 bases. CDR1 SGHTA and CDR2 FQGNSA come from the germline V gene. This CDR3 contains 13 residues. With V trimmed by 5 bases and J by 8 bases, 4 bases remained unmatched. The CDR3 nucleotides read TGTGCCAGCAGCATCGACAGGGGGGACATTCAGTACTTC. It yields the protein CASSIDRGDIQYF.

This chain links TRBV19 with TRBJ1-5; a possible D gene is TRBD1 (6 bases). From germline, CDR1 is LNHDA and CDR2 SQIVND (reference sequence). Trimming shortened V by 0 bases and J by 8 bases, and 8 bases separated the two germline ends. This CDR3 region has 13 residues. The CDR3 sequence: CASSIDRDKPQHF. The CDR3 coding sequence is TGTGCCAGTAGTATAGACCGGGACAAGCCCCAGCATTTT.

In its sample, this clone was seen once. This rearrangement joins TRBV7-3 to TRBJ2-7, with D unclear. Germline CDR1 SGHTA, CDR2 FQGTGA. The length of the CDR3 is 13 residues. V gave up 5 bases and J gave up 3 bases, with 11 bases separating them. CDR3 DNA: TGTGCCAGCAGCAACGGCGGAAGCTACGAGCAGTACTTC. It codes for CASSNGGSYEQYF.